There are a few counts of the clone carrying this TCR beta chain. This entry belongs to a study of immune reconstitution after stem cell transplant in scleroderma. Per germline, CDR1 SGHTA and CDR2 FQGNSA. Between the trimmed V and J ends, which lost 1 base and 8 bases, there was a span of 14 bases. The CDR3 contains 14 residues. MiXCR, applied by TCRdb to the RT-PCR reads, yields one record per CDR3 protein. The sample lists some 1,700 distinct CDR3 sequences; roughly 9% were seen once. This chain uses TRBV7-2 with TRBJ1-2; D is unclear. This clonotype was obtained from a female donor with systemic sclerosis. The sample was acquired before or after autologous hematopoietic stem cell transplantation (not recorded which). CDR3 coding DNA: TGTGCCAGCAGCTTAGAAGGGAGGGTTGGAGGCTACACCTTC. As protein: CASSLEGRVGGYTF.